This T cell receptor beta chain was sequenced for a study of T cells after yellow fever vaccination. Study findings and constraints: It was the secondary response that reached its peak faster, day 5 versus 15, but it was weaker.

CDR1 is SGHVS and CDR2 is FNYEAQ in the germline V gene. V gave up 2 bases and J gave up 5 bases, with 10 bases separating them. The CDR3 loop spans 13 amino acids. TCRdb fed the 5' RACE reads into MiXCR, producing one record per CDR3 protein. The sample shows around 100,000 distinct CDR3 sequences, 8.4% of them seen only once. As regards this clonotype: Its antigen is not identified.

This TCR came from a man aged 30 to 39 who received the YFV17D yellow fever vaccine. J is TRBJ2-7 and V is TRBV7-6, with a tentative D call TRBD1 (5 bases). This sample comprised CD8+ T cells sorted from PBMCs, obtained 45 days after the yellow fever booster vaccination. DNA for the CDR3: TGTGCCAGCAGCTTATCAGGGTTCAACGAGCAGTACTTC. The encoded protein is CASSLSGFNEQYF.